Listed below are T cell receptor beta chains from one sample, sequenced in a study of blood T cells in healthy people across ages. One entry per CDR3 protein results from TCRdb running MiXCR on the 5' RACE reads. Among 1,800,000 or so distinct CDR3 sequences listed, about two fifths were seen once. The specimen sequenced was blood. These receptors were collected from a human donor in good health. The conserved cysteine and the conserved F or W are not part of the CDR3 here. Each record gives: J gene, CDR3 length, V gene, CDR3 protein.

TRBJ1-2 | 10 | TRBV29-1 | SGDRGRNGYT
TRBJ2-4 | 12 | TRBV7-2 | VSSLRRGENIQY
TRBJ2-7 | 9 | TRBV27 | ASSFGGATY
TRBJ2-7 | 13 | TRBV4-1 | ASSQNRDSSYEQY
TRBJ2-1 | 13 | TRBV9 | ASSKTSGSNNEQF
TRBJ2-3 | 12 | TRBV20-1 | SATTPGSTDTQY
TRBJ1-1 | 12 | TRBV20-1 | SARDPTGVAEAF
TRBJ2-7 | 12 | TRBV3-1 | ASSHNRGSYEQY
TRBJ1-4 | 12 | TRBV7-8 | ASSLAGLSEKLF
TRBJ1-2 | 12 | TRBV7-3 | ASSLMDRGYGYT
TRBJ2-1 | 14 | TRBV7-9 | ASSLGSGLAGVEQF
NA | 10 | TRBV2 | ASSVELETQY
TRBJ1-6 | 14 | TRBV12-3/TRBV12-4 | ASSFGRYSADSPLH
TRBJ1-5 | 14 | TRBV12-3/TRBV12-4 | ASSFVGGLSNQPQH
TRBJ1-1 | 16 | TRBV11-2 | ASSPYGGLERVGTEAF
TRBJ1-5 | 12 | TRBV20-1 | SARDRALNQPQH
TRBJ2-2 | 12 | TRBV7-2 | ASSLDLAPGELF
TRBJ1-1 | 12 | TRBV21-1 | ASSKGRAVAEAF
TRBJ2-3 | 12 | TRBV7-3 | ASSLQHSTDTQY
TRBJ1-2 | 10 | TRBV12-3/TRBV12-4 | ASSLKTRGYT
TRBJ2-5 | 14 | TRBV3-1 | ASSLRTGGSIIGQY
TRBJ2-1 | 15 | TRBV25-1 | ASSEASGGSRGNEQF
TRBJ2-7 | 13 | TRBV12-3/TRBV12-4 | ASSLGSAATYEQY
TRBJ1-2 | 13 | TRBV9 | ASSVMGQGRYGYT
TRBJ2-7 | 15 | TRBV20-1 | SARGPPTSGGPYEQY
TRBJ1-2 | 13 | TRBV12-3/TRBV12-4 | ASSLSTEMWDGYT
TRBJ1-1 | 12 | TRBV4-3 | ASSPLLRDTEAF
TRBJ2-7 | 11 | TRBV28 | ASSAPGFYEQY
TRBJ2-7 | 13 | TRBV20-1 | SARDYGQKYYEQY
NA | 10 | TRBV29-1 | SALTGSHEQY
TRBJ2-1 | 14 | TRBV12-3/TRBV12-4 | ASSVTGVSSYNEQF
TRBJ2-7 | 12 | TRBV7-2 | ASSLYTGSYEQY
TRBJ2-6 | 16 | TRBV14 | ASSQGRLRFSGANVLT
TRBJ1-1 | 10 | TRBV29-1 | SAKFMNTEAF
TRBJ2-1 | 13 | TRBV12-3/TRBV12-4 | ASRPRPVRNNEQF
TRBJ1-1 | 13 | TRBV7-3 | ASSVQGGGGTEAF
TRBJ2-1 | 12 | TRBV6-6 | ASSRKQYGGEQF
TRBJ2-1 | 12 | TRBV28 | ASSLAGGCNEQF
TRBJ1-2 | 13 | TRBV7-8 | ASSYRDRGRRGYT
TRBJ2-7 | 13 | TRBV9 | ASSVTSGVPYEQY
TRBJ2-4 | 15 | TRBV10-2 | ASKPILTRFAKNIQY
TRBJ2-3 | 12 | TRBV28 | ASSLAETPDTQY
TRBJ1-2 | 10 | TRBV20-1 | SARDGPYGYT
TRBJ1-6 | 11 | TRBV2 | ASNLDSNSPLH
TRBJ1-2 | 13 | TRBV4-1 | ASSQDPGSGGGYT
TRBJ1-2 | 8 | TRBV20-1 | SALSRGYT
TRBJ1-2 | 11 | TRBV2 | AEREGTGFGYT
TRBJ2-3 | 13 | TRBV20-1 | SARDQRGRTDTQY